These 3 T cell receptor beta chains were all obtained from the same sample, sequenced in a study of T cells after yellow fever vaccination. TCRdb analysed the 5' RACE reads with MiXCR anew, one entry per CDR3 protein. The table has under 500,000 distinct CDR3 sequences, roughly a sixth seen once. This specimen consisted of PBMCs, obtained before the yellow fever booster vaccination. Receptor source: a man younger than 35 who received the YFV17D yellow fever vaccine.

This clonotype has just a few counts. The gene calls are TRBV20-1 and TRBJ2-3; 10 bases are shared with TRBD1. CDR3 length: 14 residues. CDR1 and CDR2 from the germline V gene are DFQATT and SNEGSKA (reference sequence). V shed 6 bases, J shed 2 bases, and the junction held 5 bases outside the gene matches. The CDR3 DNA follows: TGCAGTGCCCTCGGACAGGGGGTCACAGATACGCAGTATTTT. It yields the protein CSALGQGVTDTQYF.

This clonotype showed up just a few times. The chain couples TRBV6-2 or TRBV6-3 to TRBJ2-7; 9 bases match TRBD2. CDR1 is MNHEY and CDR2 is SVGEGT in the germline V gene. This CDR3 is 15 amino acids long. The V gene end was trimmed by 2 bases and the J gene end by 3 bases; junction bases not matched to a gene: 5. The CDR3 sequence: CASSYGGGGFYEQYV. CDR3 in DNA: TGTGCCAGCAGTTACGGCGGGGGGGGATTCTACGAGCAGTACGTC.

This clonotype was recorded a few times. The CDR3 loop is CASSPPARQIYGYTF. The DNA for the CDR3 is TGTGCCAGCTCACCACCTGCGCGACAGATCTATGGCTACACCTTC. The chain employs TRBV18 and TRBJ1-2; a weak D match, TRBD1 (5 bases). The V gene lost 0 bases and the J gene lost 4 bases, with 12 bases spanning the gap. Per germline, CDR1 KGHSH and CDR2 LQKENI. The CDR3 is made up of 15 amino acids.